Shown below are 9 T cell receptor beta chains from a single sample sequenced in a study of T cell changes during pregnancy in multiple sclerosis. This table comes from immunoSEQ multiplex PCR, and its TCRdb copy is limited to in-frame clones, with some not included. The sample consists of roughly 80,000 clones, roughly 90% of them appearing once. The specimen comprised peripheral blood, sampled before pregnancy. These receptor sequences come from a female donor with multiple sclerosis, enrolled in a pregnancy study.

The chain uses TRBV27 and TRBJ1-2; 8 nucleotides align to TRBD1. CDR3 length equals 13 residues. Germline CDR1 MNHEY, CDR2 SMNVEV (reference sequence). V trimming: 5 bases; J trimming: 5 bases; junction bases outside the gene matches: 4. The DNA for the CDR3 is TGTGCCAGCAGTCCTCGGACAGGGTATGGCTACACCTTC. Translation: CASSPRTGYGYTF.

This chain connects TRBV28 to TRBJ1-1, with D possibly matching TRBD1 (5 bases). The CDR3 length is 13 residues. Germline V gives CDR1 MDHEN, CDR2 SYDVKM. Trimming cost V 6 bases and J 3 bases, with 11 bases left between them. DNA for the CDR3: TGTGCCAGCAGACCGGACAAGTACACTGAAGCTTTCTTT. It translates to CASRPDKYTEAFF.

This chain connects TRBV7-3 to TRBJ1-2; 7 bases fit TRBD1. This CDR3 is 12 amino acids long. CDR1 and CDR2 (germline): SGHTA, FQGTGA. After removal of 3 bases from V and 7 bases from J, the junction contained 2 bases not matched to a gene. DNA for the CDR3: TGTGCCAGCAGCTTGACAGGGTTTGGCTACACCTTC. It is translated as CASSLTGFGYTF.

The chain has TRBV6-5 and TRBJ2-5, with 12 bases aligning to TRBD1. Germline trimming cut 3 bases from V and 4 bases from J; bases unmatched to any gene: 3. Looked up from germline, CDR1 is MNHEY and CDR2 is SVGAGI. CDR3 size: 15 residues. The CDR3 region has the DNA TGTGCCAGCAGTTATTCGGGACAGGGGGCAGAGACCCAGTACTTC. This codes for CASSYSGQGAETQYF.

The gene calls are TRBV2 and TRBJ1-1; maybe TRBD1 (5 bases). Trimming shortened V by 6 bases and J by 2 bases, and 10 bases separated the two germline ends. Germline lookup yields CDR1 SNHLY and CDR2 FYNNEI. The CDR3 has 13 residues. The CDR3 region is CASRPTGNTEAFF. The CDR3 nucleotides are TGTGCCAGCAGGCCTACAGGAAACACTGAAGCTTTCTTT.

The chain couples TRBV27 to TRBJ1-5, with no clear D. The CDR3 has 18 residues. Germline lookup yields CDR1 MNHEY and CDR2 SMNVEV (reference sequence). Trimming removed 5 bases at V and 0 bases at J, with 20 bases between. CDR3: CASSPLLSNQDSNQPQHF. In DNA, the CDR3 is TGTGCCAGCAGTCCCTTACTGAGTAACCAGGATAGCAATCAGCCCCAGCATTTT.

This rearrangement joins TRBV27 to TRBJ2-2; 7 bases fit TRBD1. After removal of 2 bases from V and 6 bases from J, the junction contained 6 bases not matched to a gene. The CDR3 has 15 residues. From germline, CDR1 is MNHEY and CDR2 SMNVEV (reference sequence). The DNA of the CDR3 is TGTGCCAGCAGTTTACAGAGAAGGGGGCCCGGGGAGCTGTTTTTT. It codes for CASSLQRRGPGELFF.

The chain is built from TRBV6-5 and TRBJ2-5; 8 bases align to TRBD1. This CDR3 contains 14 residues. V shed 2 bases and J 5 bases; nucleotides not matched to a gene: 4. In germline, CDR1 is MNHEY, CDR2 SVGAGI. CDR3 region: CASSYQGAGETQYF. In DNA form, the CDR3 reads TGTGCCAGCAGTTACCAGGGGGCCGGGGAGACCCAGTACTTC.

V and J are TRBV6-1 and TRBJ1-1, with D hard to call. Germline loops: CDR1 MNHNS, CDR2 SASEGT. The CDR3 extends over 12 amino acids. The V and J ends lost 3 bases and 11 bases respectively, with 13 bases between them. The DNA of the CDR3 is TGTGCCAGCAGTGAGGTAGGGCTAGCGGCTTTCTTT. Its protein product is CASSEVGLAAFF.